This T cell receptor beta chain was identified in a study of immune evolution from preneoplasia to lung adenocarcinoma. Germline V gene lookup returns CDR1 SGHNT and CDR2 YENEEA. Trimming removed 4 bases from V and 0 bases from J, with 10 bases in between. The CDR3 sequence is 15 residues long. TCRdb's table, derived via immunoSEQ multiplex PCR, lists solely in-frame clones and lacks some. Counted here are over 3,500 clones, roughly nine tenths occurring once; the ten biggest clones make up 3% to 3.5%. H&E slides confirmed each diagnosis, reviewed by two pathologists independently. By share, this clone ranks as large.

The chain links TRBV11-3 to TRBJ1-3; no reliable D call. The sequence was collected from a person aged 45-65 years with lung adenocarcinoma. Sequenced material: FFPE invasive lung adenocarcinoma tissue. The CDR3 coding sequence is TGTGCCAGCAGCTCCCAGAGCCCCTCTGGAAACACCATATATTTT. Amino acids: CASSSQSPSGNTIYF.